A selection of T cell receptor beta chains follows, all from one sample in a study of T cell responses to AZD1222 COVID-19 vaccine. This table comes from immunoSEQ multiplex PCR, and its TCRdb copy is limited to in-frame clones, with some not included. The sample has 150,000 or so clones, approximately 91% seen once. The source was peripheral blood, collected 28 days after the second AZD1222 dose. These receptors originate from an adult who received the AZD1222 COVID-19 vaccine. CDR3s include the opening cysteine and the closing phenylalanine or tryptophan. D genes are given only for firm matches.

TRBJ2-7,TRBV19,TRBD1,CASSTGQVTYEQYF,TGTGCCAGTAGTACGGGACAGGTGACCTACGAGCAGTACTTC
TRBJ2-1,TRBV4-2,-,CASSQERGARGEQFF,TGTGCCAGCAGCCAAGAACGCGGGGCGAGGGGTGAGCAGTTCTTC
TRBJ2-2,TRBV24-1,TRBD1,CATPGDRGNTGELFF,TGTGCCACCCCTGGGGACAGGGGTAACACCGGGGAGCTGTTTTTT
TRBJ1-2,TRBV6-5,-,CASSTIRGRDGYTF,TGTGCCAGCAGCACCATCAGGGGCAGGGACGGCTACACCTTC
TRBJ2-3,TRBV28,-,CASSFMGPTDTQYF,TGTGCCAGCAGTTTCATGGGCCCCACAGATACGCAGTATTTT
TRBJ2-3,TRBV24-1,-,CATSGGGDRYADTQYF,TGTGCCACCAGCGGGGGAGGAGACAGGTACGCAGATACGCAGTATTTT
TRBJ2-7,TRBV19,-,CASSAGPGWNYEQYF,TGTGCCAGTAGTGCGGGACCGGGGTGGAACTACGAGCAGTACTTC
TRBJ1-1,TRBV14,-,CASSQRIKNDMNTEAFF,TGTGCCAGCAGTCAAAGGATCAAAAACGATATGAACACTGAAGCTTTCTTT
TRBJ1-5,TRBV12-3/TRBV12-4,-,CASGQGQPQHF,TGTGCCAGCGGACAAGGGCAGCCCCAGCATTTT
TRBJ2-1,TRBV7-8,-,CASSYRRTGSNEQFF,TGTGCCAGCAGCTACAGGCGTACCGGTAGCAATGAGCAGTTCTTC